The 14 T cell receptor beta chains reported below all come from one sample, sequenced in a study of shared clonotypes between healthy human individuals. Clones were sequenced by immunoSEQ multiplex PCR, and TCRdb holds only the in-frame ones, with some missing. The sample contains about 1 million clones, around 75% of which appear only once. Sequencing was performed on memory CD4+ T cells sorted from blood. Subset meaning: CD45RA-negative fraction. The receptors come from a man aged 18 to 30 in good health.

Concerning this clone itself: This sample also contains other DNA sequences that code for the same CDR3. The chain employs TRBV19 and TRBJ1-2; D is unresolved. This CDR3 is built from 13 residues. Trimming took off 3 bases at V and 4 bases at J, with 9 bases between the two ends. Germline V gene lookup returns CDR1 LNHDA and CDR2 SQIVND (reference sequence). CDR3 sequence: CASSIGRGYGYTF. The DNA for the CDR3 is TGTGCCAGTAGTATTGGTCGCGGCTATGGCTACACCTTC.

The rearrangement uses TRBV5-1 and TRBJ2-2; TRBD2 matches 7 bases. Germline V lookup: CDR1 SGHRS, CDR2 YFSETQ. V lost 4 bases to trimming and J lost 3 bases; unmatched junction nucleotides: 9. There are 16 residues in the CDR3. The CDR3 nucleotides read TGCGCCAGCAGCCCGACTAGCCCCCGGGACACCGGGGAGCTGTTTTTT. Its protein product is CASSPTSPRDTGELFF.

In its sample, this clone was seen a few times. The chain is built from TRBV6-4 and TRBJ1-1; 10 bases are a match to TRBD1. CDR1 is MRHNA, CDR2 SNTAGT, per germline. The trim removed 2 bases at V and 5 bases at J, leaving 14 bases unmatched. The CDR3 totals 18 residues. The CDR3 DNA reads TGTGCCAGCAGTGACACGCAACGAGGGGACAGGGGAGGGACTGAAGCTTTCTTT. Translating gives CASSDTQRGDRGGTEAFF.

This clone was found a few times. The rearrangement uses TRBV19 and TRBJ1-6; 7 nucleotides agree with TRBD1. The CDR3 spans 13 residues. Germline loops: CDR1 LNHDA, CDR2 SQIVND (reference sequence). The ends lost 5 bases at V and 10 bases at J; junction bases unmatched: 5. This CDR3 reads CASSQGVASPLHF. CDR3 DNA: TGTGCCAGTAGTCAGGGGGTGGCCTCACCCCTCCACTTT.

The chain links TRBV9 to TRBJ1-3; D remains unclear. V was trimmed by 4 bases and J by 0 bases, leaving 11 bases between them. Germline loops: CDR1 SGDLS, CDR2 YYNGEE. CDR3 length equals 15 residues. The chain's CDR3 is CASSLRGDSGNTIYF. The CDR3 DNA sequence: TGTGCCAGCAGCTTACGCGGGGACTCTGGAAACACCATATATTTT.

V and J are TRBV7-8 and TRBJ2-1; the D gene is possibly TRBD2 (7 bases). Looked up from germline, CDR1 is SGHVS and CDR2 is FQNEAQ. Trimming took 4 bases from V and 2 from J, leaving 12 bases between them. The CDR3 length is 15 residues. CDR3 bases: TGTGCCAGCAGCTCCAGGGAGGGGGCCTACAATGAGCAGTTCTTC. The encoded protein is CASSSREGAYNEQFF.

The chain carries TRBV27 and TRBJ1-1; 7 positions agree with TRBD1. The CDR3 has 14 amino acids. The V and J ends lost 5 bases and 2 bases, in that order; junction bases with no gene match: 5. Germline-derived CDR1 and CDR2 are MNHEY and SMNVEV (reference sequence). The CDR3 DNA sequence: TGTGCCAGCAGTCCCGGGGACAGCAACACTGAAGCTTTCTTT. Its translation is CASSPGDSNTEAFF.

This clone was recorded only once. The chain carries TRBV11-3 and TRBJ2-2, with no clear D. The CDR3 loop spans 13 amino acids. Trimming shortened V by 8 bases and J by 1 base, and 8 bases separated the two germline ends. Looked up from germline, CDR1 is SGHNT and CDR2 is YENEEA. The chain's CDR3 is CASASKNTGELFF. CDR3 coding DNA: TGTGCCAGCGCCAGCAAGAACACCGGGGAGCTGTTTTTT.

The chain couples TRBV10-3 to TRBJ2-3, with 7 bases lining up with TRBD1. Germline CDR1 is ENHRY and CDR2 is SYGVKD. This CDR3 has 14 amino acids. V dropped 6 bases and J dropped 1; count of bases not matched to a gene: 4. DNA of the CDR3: TGTGCCATCAGACGACAGGGAGGCACAGATACGCAGTATTTT. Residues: CAIRRQGGTDTQYF.

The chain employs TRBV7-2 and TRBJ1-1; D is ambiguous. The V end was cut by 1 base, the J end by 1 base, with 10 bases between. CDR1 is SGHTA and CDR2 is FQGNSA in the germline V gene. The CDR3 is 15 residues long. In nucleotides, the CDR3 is TGTGCCAGCAGCTTAGTCCGGGATCCGAACACTGAAGCTTTCTTT. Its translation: CASSLVRDPNTEAFF.

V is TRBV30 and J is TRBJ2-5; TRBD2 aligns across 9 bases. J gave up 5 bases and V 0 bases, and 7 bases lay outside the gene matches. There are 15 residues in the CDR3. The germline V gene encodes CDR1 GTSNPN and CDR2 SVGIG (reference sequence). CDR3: CAWSVGGGAGETQYF. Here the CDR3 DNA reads TGTGCCTGGAGTGTAGGCGGGGGGGCTGGTGAGACCCAGTACTTC.

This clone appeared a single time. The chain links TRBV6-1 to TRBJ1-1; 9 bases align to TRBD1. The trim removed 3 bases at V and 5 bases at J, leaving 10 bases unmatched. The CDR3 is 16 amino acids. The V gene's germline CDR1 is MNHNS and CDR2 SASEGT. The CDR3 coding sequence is TGTGCCAGCAGTGACCGAATGACAGGGGGGGGAACTGAAGCTTTCTTT. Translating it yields CASSDRMTGGGTEAFF.

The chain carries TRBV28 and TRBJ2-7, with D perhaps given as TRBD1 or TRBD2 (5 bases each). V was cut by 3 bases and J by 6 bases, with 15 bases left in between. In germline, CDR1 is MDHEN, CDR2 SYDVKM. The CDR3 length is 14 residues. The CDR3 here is CASSFKGRAGEQYF. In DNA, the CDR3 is TGTGCCAGCAGTTTCAAGGGCAGGGCGGGCGAGCAGTACTTC. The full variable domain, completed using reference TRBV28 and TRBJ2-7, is DVKVTQSSRYLVKRTGEKVFLECVQDMDHENMFWYRQDPGLGLRLIYFSYDVKMKEKGDIPEGYSVSREKKERFSLILESASTNQTSMYLCASSFKGRAGEQYFGPGTRLTVT.

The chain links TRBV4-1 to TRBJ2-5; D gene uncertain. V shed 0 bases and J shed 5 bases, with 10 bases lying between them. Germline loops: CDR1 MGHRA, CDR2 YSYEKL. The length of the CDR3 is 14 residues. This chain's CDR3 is CASSQDNRVETQYF. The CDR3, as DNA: TGCGCCAGCAGCCAAGATAATAGGGTTGAGACCCAGTACTTC.